Below are 5 T cell receptor beta chains sequenced from a single sample in a study of blood T cell repertoires in COVID-19. Profiled with immunoSEQ multiplex PCR; TCRdb holds only in-frame clones, not every one. This table holds about 60,000 clones, nearly 80% found once. The specimen was peripheral blood. These receptors originate from a human donor in a cohort sampled during active COVID-19.

This chain uses TRBV7-3 with TRBJ2-1; 8 bases line up with TRBD2. There are 15 residues in the CDR3. Per germline, CDR1 SGHTA and CDR2 FQGTGA. V gave up 8 bases and J gave up 3 bases; unmatched junction bases: 9. The CDR3 bases are TGTGCCAGCCTCCCCGCGGGGGGCAGCTACAATGAGCAGTTCTTC. Amino acids: CASLPAGGSYNEQFF. The variable domain in full, completed from reference TRBV7-3 and TRBJ2-1, reads GAGVSQTPSNKVTEKGKYVELRCDPISGHTALYWYRQSLGQGPEFLIYFQGTGAADDSGLPNDRFFAVRPEGSVSTLKIQRTERGDSAVYLCASLPAGGSYNEQFFGPGTRLTVL.

This sequence joins TRBV6-5 and TRBJ1-2; the D is unclear. Trimming shortened V by 7 bases and J by 3 bases, and 18 bases separated the two germline ends. Looked up from germline, CDR1 is MNHEY and CDR2 is SVGAGI. The CDR3 sequence is 15 residues long. The CDR3 nucleotides are TGTGCCAGCACAATAGGGAGAACGGGCGACTATGGCTACACCTTC. Translation gives CASTIGRTGDYGYTF.

The chain has TRBV6-5 and TRBJ1-1; D might be TRBD1 (5 bases). Between the trimmed V and J ends, which lost 6 bases and 1 base, there was a span of 12 bases. Germline V CDR1 and CDR2: MNHEY, SVGAGI. The CDR3 has 14 amino acids. The chain's CDR3 is CASSPTGGNTEAFF. In DNA, the CDR3 is TGTGCCAGCAGCCCCACGGGGGGGAACACTGAAGCTTTCTTT.

The gene calls are TRBV3-1 (or the pseudogene TRBV3-2) and TRBJ1-1, with no clear D. Trimming shortened V by 1 base and J by 8 bases, and 14 bases separated the two germline ends. This CDR3 region has 14 residues. Germline V gene data show CDR1 as LGHDT and CDR2 as YNNKEL (reference sequence). The CDR3 DNA is TGTGCCAGCAGCCAAGCCTACAGACGATCGGAAGCTTTCTTT. It is translated as CASSQAYRRSEAFF.

J is TRBJ1-5 and V is TRBV30, with 9 bases identical to TRBD1. Trimming removed 0 bases from V and 5 bases from J; junction bases left unmatched: 8. The CDR3 spans 16 residues. In germline, CDR1 is GTSNPN, CDR2 SVGIG (reference sequence). The CDR3 reads CAWSVPGTGSDQPQHF. CDR3 coding DNA: TGTGCCTGGAGTGTTCCAGGGACAGGGTCAGATCAGCCCCAGCATTTT.